A selection of T cell receptor beta chains follows, all from one sample in a study of blood T cells in healthy people across ages. TCRdb called the 5' RACE reads again in MiXCR, with one record for every CDR3 protein. The table has approximately 810,000 distinct CDR3 sequences, 29% seen once. The sample was blood. These receptors were obtained from a woman at least 80 years old in good health. Each CDR3 is given with its conserved first and last residue. D genes are given only for firm matches. For some rows the clone size is stated as once, few or many, or as a class when expanded; others skip it.

j_call v_call clone_size d_call cdr3_length cdr3_aa cdr3_nt
TRBJ2-3 TRBV7-6 many . 13 CASSLVTPETQYF TGTGCCAGCAGCTTAGTTACTCCAGAGACGCAGTATTTT
TRBJ2-5 TRBV20-1 many TRBD2 13 CSAPGLAGETQYF TGCAGTGCGCCGGGACTAGCGGGGGAGACCCAGTACTTC
TRBJ2-3 TRBV7-2 many TRBD2 17 CASSLGGLAGNTDTQYF TGTGCCAGCAGCTTAGGGGGACTAGCGGGGAACACAGATACGCAGTATTTT
TRBJ2-4 TRBV20-1 many . 13 CSARDRGKNIQYF TGCAGTGCTAGAGATCGGGGGAAAAACATTCAGTACTTC
TRBJ2-3 TRBV12-3/TRBV12-4 . TRBD2 18 CASSFYSGRAAHTDTQYF TGTGCCAGCAGTTTTTATAGCGGGAGGGCAGCCCACACAGATACGCAGTATTTT
TRBJ2-7 TRBV28 . . 14 CAGSLRQEPYEQYF TGTGCCGGCTCCCTCCGACAGGAGCCTTACGAGCAGTACTTC
TRBJ2-5 TRBV6-5 many . 11 CASSYSTAMYF TGTGCCAGCAGTTACTCGACGGCGATGTACTTC
TRBJ2-1 TRBV7-2 . TRBD1 16 CASNPPGQGAYNEQFF TGTGCCAGCAATCCTCCGGGACAGGGGGCCTACAATGAGCAGTTCTTC
TRBJ1-5 TRBV9 few . 18 CASSVEGEQARDNQPQHF TGTGCCAGCAGCGTAGAGGGGGAGCAGGCACGAGACAATCAGCCCCAGCATTTT
TRBJ2-5 TRBV7-2 many . 14 CASSLSVSQETQYF TGTGCCAGCAGCTTAAGTGTATCCCAAGAGACCCAGTACTTC
TRBJ2-6 TRBV29-1 . . 13 CSVTDSGANVLTF TGCAGTGTCACGGACTCTGGGGCCAACGTCCTGACTTTC
TRBJ1-2 TRBV29-1 . . 14 CSVSPEGTNYGYTF TGCAGCGTTTCTCCGGAGGGGACTAACTATGGCTACACCTTC
TRBJ1-4 TRBV7-9 . . 16 CASSLIPRPGYEKLFF TGTGCCAGCAGCTTAATCCCCCGCCCAGGGTATGAAAAACTGTTTTTT
TRBJ2-5 TRBV6-5 . TRBD2 20 CASSYSGDRVPSGRRETQYF TGTGCCAGCAGTTACTCGGGGGACAGGGTACCTAGCGGGAGGCGAGAGACCCAGTACTTC
TRBJ1-5 TRBV20-1 . . 17 CSASARGGGFSNQPQHF TGCAGTGCTAGCGCCCGGGGGGGCGGGTTTAGCAATCAGCCCCAGCATTTT
TRBJ1-4 TRBV20-1 few . 12 CSPSGTNEKLFF TGCAGTCCGTCTGGGACTAATGAAAAACTGTTTTTT
TRBJ2-1 TRBV11-2 many TRBD2 16 CASSLATSGVIRVQFF TGTGCCAGCAGCTTAGCGACTAGCGGGGTAATACGAGTGCAGTTCTTC
TRBJ2-1 TRBV5-1 many TRBD2 18 CASSLAGGSSGTYNEQFF TGCGCCAGCAGCTTGGCCGGTGGGTCTAGCGGGACCTACAATGAGCAGTTCTTC
TRBJ1-1 TRBV6-6 many . 12 CASSKSEPEAFF TGTGCCAGCAGTAAGTCAGAACCCGAGGCTTTCTTT
TRBJ1-6 TRBV15 . TRBD1 17 CATSRSRGGQTYSPLHF TGTGCCACCAGCAGATCAAGAGGGGGACAGACCTATTCACCCCTCCACTTT
TRBJ2-3 TRBV11-2 many . 16 CASSFWGGAPTDTQYF TGTGCCAGCAGCTTCTGGGGGGGGGCGCCCACAGATACGCAGTATTTT
TRBJ2-2 TRBV3-1 . . 15 CASSQDYAGTGELFF TGTGCCAGCAGCCAAGATTATGCGGGCACCGGGGAGCTGTTTTTT
TRBJ2-1 TRBV30 few TRBD1 15 CAWSRRPGGSNEQFF TGTGCCTGGAGTCGAAGGCCAGGGGGCTCGAATGAGCAGTTCTTC
TRBJ1-5 TRBV6-5 few . 15 CASSYSLAANQPQHF TGTGCCAGCAGTTACTCGTTGGCGGCTAATCAGCCCCAGCATTTT
TRBJ1-2 TRBV12-3/TRBV12-4 many TRBD1 14 CASSTSRGFGGYTF TGTGCCAGCAGCACTTCCAGGGGGTTCGGTGGCTACACCTTC
TRBJ1-5 TRBV4-1 . TRBD1 16 CASSRLPTGDNQPQHF TGCGCCAGCAGCCGCCTTCCGACAGGGGACAATCAGCCCCAGCATTTT
TRBJ2-3 TRBV6-2/TRBV6-3 . . 16 CASSPPYGGSTDTQYF TGTGCCAGCAGTCCTCCTTACGGGGGTAGCACAGATACGCAGTATTTT
TRBJ2-1 TRBV7-2 many . 12 CASGVGVHEQFF TGTGCCAGTGGGGTAGGGGTCCATGAGCAGTTCTTC
TRBJ2-1 TRBV19 . . 16 CASSIAAGQGYNEQFF TGTGCCAGTAGTATAGCAGCAGGGCAGGGCTACAATGAGCAGTTCTTC
TRBJ2-3 TRBV3-1 few TRBD2 16 CASSQFTSGTTDTQYF TGTGCCAGCAGCCAGTTCACTAGCGGGACCACCGATACGCAGTATTTT
TRBJ2-1 TRBV20-1 . TRBD2 15 CSARSGLGPHNEQFF TGCAGTGCTAGGTCCGGACTAGGGCCACACAATGAGCAGTTCTTC
TRBJ1-1 TRBV6-5 few . 13 CASSYTGVHEAFF TGTGCCAGCAGTTATACTGGGGTCCATGAAGCTTTCTTT
TRBJ2-1 TRBV2 many . 10 CASGENEQFF TGTGCCAGCGGGGAGAATGAGCAGTTCTTC
TRBJ1-2 TRBV7-9 many . 12 CASSSLSNGYTF TGTGCCAGCAGCTCTCTAAGCAATGGCTACACCTTC
TRBJ2-3 TRBV14 few TRBD1 16 CASSPRGTVSTDTQYF TGTGCCAGCAGCCCCCGAGGGACAGTTAGCACAGATACGCAGTATTTT
TRBJ1-2 TRBV7-9 . TRBD1 17 CASSQDRASLLNYGYTF TGTGCCAGCAGCCAGGACAGGGCGTCTCTTCTAAACTATGGCTACACCTTC
TRBJ2-7 TRBV5-1 few . 14 CASSRNRPTYEQYF TGCGCCAGCAGCCGCAATCGGCCAACCTACGAGCAGTACTTC
TRBJ2-3 TRBV20-1 . . 14 CSARDGVEVDTQYF TGCAGTGCTAGGGACGGGGTGGAGGTGGATACGCAGTATTTT
TRBJ2-3 TRBV9 few TRBD2 15 CASSVDTGGPDTQYF TGTGCCAGCAGCGTAGACACGGGGGGGCCAGATACGCAGTATTTT
TRBJ1-2 TRBV5-1 few . 15 CASNGPGTRNGGYTF TGCGCCAGCAACGGACCTGGGACAAGAAATGGGGGCTACACCTTC